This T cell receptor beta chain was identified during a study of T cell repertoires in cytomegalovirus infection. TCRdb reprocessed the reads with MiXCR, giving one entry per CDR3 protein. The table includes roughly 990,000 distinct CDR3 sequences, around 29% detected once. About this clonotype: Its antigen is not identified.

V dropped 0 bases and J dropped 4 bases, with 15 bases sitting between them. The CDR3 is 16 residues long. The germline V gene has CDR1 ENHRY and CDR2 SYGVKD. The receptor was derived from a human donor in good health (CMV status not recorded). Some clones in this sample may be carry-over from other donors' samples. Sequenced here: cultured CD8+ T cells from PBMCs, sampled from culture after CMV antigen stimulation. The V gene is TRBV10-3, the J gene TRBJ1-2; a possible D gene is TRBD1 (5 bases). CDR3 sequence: CAISESGGSQAYGYTF. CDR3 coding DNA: TGTGCCATCAGTGAGTCGGGGGGGTCGCAGGCCTATGGCTACACCTTC.